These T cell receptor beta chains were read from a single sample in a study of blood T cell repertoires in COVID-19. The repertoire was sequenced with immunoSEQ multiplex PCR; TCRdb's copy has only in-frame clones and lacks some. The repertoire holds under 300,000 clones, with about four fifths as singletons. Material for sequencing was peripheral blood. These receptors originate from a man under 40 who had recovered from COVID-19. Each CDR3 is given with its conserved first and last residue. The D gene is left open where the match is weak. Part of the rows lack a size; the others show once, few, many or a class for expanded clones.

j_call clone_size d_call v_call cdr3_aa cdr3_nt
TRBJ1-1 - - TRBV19 CASSIDIVAVGDTEAFF TGTGCCAGTAGTATAGATATCGTGGCGGTCGGGGACACTGAAGCTTTCTTT
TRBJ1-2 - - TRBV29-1 CSVSAGLANYGYTF TGCAGCGTTTCAGCGGGGCTAGCTAACTATGGCTACACCTTC
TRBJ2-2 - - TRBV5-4 CASSYRRGTTGELFF TGTGCCAGCAGCTATCGAAGGGGGACCACCGGGGAGCTGTTTTTT
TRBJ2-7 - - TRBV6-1 CATQDPPYEQYF TGTGCCACCCAGGATCCTCCCTACGAGCAGTACTTC
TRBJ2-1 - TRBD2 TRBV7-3 CASSLLAGGRLNEQFF TGTGCCAGCAGCTTACTAGCGGGGGGGCGACTCAATGAGCAGTTCTTC
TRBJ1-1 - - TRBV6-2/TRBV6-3 CASSPGQWANTEAFF TGTGCCAGCAGCCCCGGACAGTGGGCGAACACTGAAGCTTTCTTT
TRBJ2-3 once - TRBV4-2 CASSQGGGESTDTQYF TGTGCCAGCAGCCAAGGAGGCGGGGAGAGCACAGATACGCAGTATTTT
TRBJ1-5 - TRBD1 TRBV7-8 CASSLQGRTGGLGQPQHF TGTGCCAGCAGCTTACAAGGCAGGACAGGGGGATTGGGTCAGCCCCAGCATTTT
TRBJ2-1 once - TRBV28 CASSFRSRDNEQFF TGTGCCAGCAGTTTCCGGAGCCGGGACAATGAGCAGTTCTTC
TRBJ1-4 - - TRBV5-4 CASSLGGTNEKLFF TGTGCCAGCAGCCTGGGAGGAACTAATGAAAAACTGTTTTTT
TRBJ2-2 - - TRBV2 CASGGPGNTGELFF TGTGCCAGCGGCGGGCCCGGGAACACCGGGGAGCTGTTTTTT
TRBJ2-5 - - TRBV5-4 CASSFQVGETQYF TGTGCCAGCAGCTTCCAGGTGGGCGAGACCCAGTACTTC
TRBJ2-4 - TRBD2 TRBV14 CASSQVGLVDIQYF TGTGCCAGCAGCCAAGTGGGACTAGTTGACATTCAGTACTTC
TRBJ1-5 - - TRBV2 CASSEWTGNQPQHF TGTGCCAGCAGTGAATGGACAGGCAATCAGCCCCAGCATTTT
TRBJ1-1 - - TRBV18 CASSPSRGVGTEAFF TGTGCCAGCTCACCATCCAGGGGAGTCGGCACTGAAGCTTTCTTT
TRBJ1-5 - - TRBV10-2 CASSESRVVQPQHF TGCGCCAGCAGTGAGTCTCGGGTGGTTCAGCCCCAGCATTTT
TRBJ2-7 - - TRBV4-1 CASSRTVQFEQYF TGCGCCAGCAGCCGGACAGTCCAATTCGAGCAGTACTTC
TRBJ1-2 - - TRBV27 CASSWDIGYGYTF TGTGCCAGCAGCTGGGACATCGGGTATGGCTACACCTTC
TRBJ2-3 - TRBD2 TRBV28 CASREAGGTDTQYF TGTGCCAGCAGGGAGGCGGGGGGCACAGATACGCAGTATTTT
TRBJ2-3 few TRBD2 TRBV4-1 CASSQGLAGGSTDTQYF TGCGCCAGCAGCCAAGGGCTAGCGGGGGGGAGCACAGATACGCAGTATTTT
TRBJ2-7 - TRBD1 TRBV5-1 CASSLDRNEQYF TGCGCCAGCAGCCTGGACAGGAACGAGCAGTACTTC
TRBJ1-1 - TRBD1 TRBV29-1 CSAQGTEAFF TGCAGCGCACAGGGGACTGAAGCTTTCTTT